Listed below are T cell receptor beta chains from one sample, sequenced in a study of blood T cell repertoires in COVID-19. Repertoires were generated with immunoSEQ multiplex PCR, while TCRdb's copy carries only in-frame clones and drops some. The sample lists 200,000 to 250,000 clones, nearly 90% occurring once. Sequences were obtained from PBMCs or T cells enriched from blood (not recorded which). The receptors were sampled from a man aged 25 to 45 who had recovered from COVID-19. The CDR3 runs from the conserved cysteine through the conserved F or W. The order of the fields is V gene, J gene, CDR3 protein.

TRBV9,TRBJ2-3,CASSVEWGEGADTQYF
TRBV7-9,TRBJ1-1,CASSPAMNTEAFF
TRBV7-9,TRBJ1-5,CASSLEVLEGGNQPQHF
TRBV4-1,TRBJ1-5,CASSHAGTGDQPQHF
TRBV29-1,TRBJ2-1,CSVQGGSYNEQFF
TRBV25-1,TRBJ1-1,CASLTGTGREAFF
TRBV7-9,TRBJ1-1,CASSFSQMNTEAFF
TRBV6-4,TRBJ1-5,CASRPTGYSNQPQHF
TRBV9,TRBJ2-4,CASSLELAGVQYF
TRBV30,TRBJ1-5,CAWSPGGGLAHF
TRBV27,TRBJ2-7,CASSRRIGYEQYF
TRBV10-3,TRBJ1-2,CAIRPGGIYGYTF
TRBV5-4,TRBJ2-3,CASSLKVSGKDTQYF
TRBV7-9,TRBJ1-3,CASSPGGHGNTIYF
TRBV7-3,TRBJ2-1,CASSLSGWADEQFF
TRBV15,TRBJ1-5,CATSSFSGGQPQHF
TRBV30,TRBJ1-2,CAWSDGVAGVGYTF
TRBV4-1,TRBJ1-2,CASSQVRETYGYTF
TRBV27,TRBJ2-1,CASSPSGTAYNEQFF
TRBV7-9,TRBJ1-6,CASSLGLRQGLHF
TRBV10-1,TRBJ2-2,CASSESNRYTGELFF
TRBV6-6,TRBJ1-2,CASSYGRGFASGYTF
TRBV5-1,TRBJ1-4,CASRSGTGVEKLFF
TRBV12-3/TRBV12-4,TRBJ2-3,CASRRTDTQYF